This TCR beta chain was sequenced in a study of response to subunit inactivated influenza vaccine. V dropped 3 bases and J dropped 0; count of bases not matched to a gene: 8. Germline CDR1 is DFQATT and CDR2 is SNEGSKA (reference sequence). CDR3 size: 17 residues. This clonotype was counted only a few times. TCRdb reprocessed the RT-PCR reads with MiXCR, giving one entry per CDR3 protein. Counted here are 500,000 to 750,000 distinct CDR3 sequences, 13% to 15% occurring once; the ten biggest clones make up roughly 10%. V gene TRBV20-1 combines with J gene TRBJ1-3; 10 bases line up with TRBD1. Sequencing was performed on PBMCs from blood, taken 12 days after vaccination. This clonotype originated in a man aged 50-59 years who received an inactivated influenza vaccine. The CDR3 here is CSARDPGQGFSGNTIYF. The CDR3 nucleotides are TGCAGTGCTAGGGATCCGGGACAGGGGTTCTCTGGAAACACCATATATTTT.